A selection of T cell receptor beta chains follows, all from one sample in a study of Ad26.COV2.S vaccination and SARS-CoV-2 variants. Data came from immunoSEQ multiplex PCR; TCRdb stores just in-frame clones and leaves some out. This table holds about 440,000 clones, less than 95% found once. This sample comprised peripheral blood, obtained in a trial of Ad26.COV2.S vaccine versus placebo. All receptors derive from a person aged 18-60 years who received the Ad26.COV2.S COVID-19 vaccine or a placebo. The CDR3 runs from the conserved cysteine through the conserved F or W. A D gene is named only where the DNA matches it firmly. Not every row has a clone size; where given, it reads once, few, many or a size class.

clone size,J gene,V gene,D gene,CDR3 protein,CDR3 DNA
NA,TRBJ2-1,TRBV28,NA,CASRTGNEQFF,TGTGCCAGCAGAACCGGGAATGAGCAGTTCTTC
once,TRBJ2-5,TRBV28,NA,CASSLQGGWETQYF,TGTGCCAGCAGTTTGCAGGGAGGATGGGAGACCCAGTACTTC
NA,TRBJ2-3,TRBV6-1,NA,CASSEQHRTTMTDTQYF,TGTGCCAGCAGTGAGCAGCACAGAACAACAATGACAGATACGCAGTATTTT
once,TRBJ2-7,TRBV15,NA,CATSRDRVYEQYF,TGTGCCACCAGCAGAGATCGCGTCTACGAGCAGTACTTC
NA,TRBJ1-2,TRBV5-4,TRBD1,CASSTTGGGGYTF,TGTGCCAGCAGCACGACAGGGGGCGGAGGCTACACCTTC
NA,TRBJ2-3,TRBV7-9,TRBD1,CASSLGQGRDTQYF,TGTGCCAGCAGCCTAGGACAGGGGAGGGATACGCAGTATTTT
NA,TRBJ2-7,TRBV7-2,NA,CASSNSYEQYF,TGTGCCAGCAGCAACTCCTACGAGCAGTACTTC
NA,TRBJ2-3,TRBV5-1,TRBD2,CASSLGLAGSTDTQYF,TGCGCCAGCAGCTTAGGGCTAGCGGGAAGCACAGATACGCAGTATTTT
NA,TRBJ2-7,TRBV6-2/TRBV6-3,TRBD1,CASSYSMGQGLYEQYF,TGTGCCAGCAGTTACTCGATGGGACAGGGCCTCTACGAGCAGTACTTC
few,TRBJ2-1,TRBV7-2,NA,CASSLVTGHEQFF,TGTGCCAGCAGCTTAGTGACAGGCCATGAGCAGTTCTTC
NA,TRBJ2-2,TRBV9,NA,CASSASSGAGELFF,TGTGCCAGCAGCGCTTCTAGTGGGGCCGGGGAGCTGTTTTTT
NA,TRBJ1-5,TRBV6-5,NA,CASRRQGDQPQHF,TGTGCCAGCAGGCGGCAGGGAGATCAGCCCCAGCATTTT
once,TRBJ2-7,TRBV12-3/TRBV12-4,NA,CASSSRGRSEQYF,TGTGCCAGCAGTTCACGAGGGAGATCGGAGCAGTACTTC
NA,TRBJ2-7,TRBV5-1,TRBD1,CASSSGTGEYEQYF,TGCGCCAGCAGCTCCGGGACAGGGGAATACGAGCAGTACTTC
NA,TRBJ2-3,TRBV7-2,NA,CASSPSRVSSTDTQYF,TGTGCCAGCAGCCCCTCCAGGGTTTCTAGCACAGATACGCAGTATTTT
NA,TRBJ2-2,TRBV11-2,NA,CASSLAGSTGNELFF,TGTGCCAGCAGCCTGGCTGGGTCTACTGGCAATGAGCTGTTTTTT
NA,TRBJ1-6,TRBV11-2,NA,CASSLAGDNSPLHF,TGTGCCAGCAGCTTAGCAGGAGATAATTCACCCCTCCACTTT
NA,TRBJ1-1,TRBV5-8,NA,CASSLSSLLAFF,TGTGCCAGCAGCTTATCATCGTTGTTAGCTTTCTTT
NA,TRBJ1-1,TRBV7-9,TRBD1,CASSMEGQGRTEAFF,TGTGCCAGCAGCATGGAGGGACAGGGAAGAACTGAAGCTTTCTTT
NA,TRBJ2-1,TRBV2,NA,CASSGPPNNEQFF,TGTGCCAGCAGCGGGCCTCCTAACAATGAGCAGTTCTTC
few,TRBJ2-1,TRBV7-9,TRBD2,CASSTPAGASYNEQFF,TGTGCCAGCAGCACGCCAGCGGGAGCTTCCTACAATGAGCAGTTCTTC
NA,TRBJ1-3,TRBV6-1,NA,CASSVSDGDSGNTIYF,TGTGCCAGCAGTGTGTCCGACGGGGACTCTGGAAACACCATATATTTT
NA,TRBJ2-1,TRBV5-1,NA,CASSLAVVGSYNEQFF,TGCGCCAGCAGCTTGGCCGTAGTAGGTTCCTACAATGAGCAGTTCTTC
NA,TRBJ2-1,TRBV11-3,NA,CASSPGGANEQFF,TGTGCCAGCAGCCCCGGAGGGGCTAATGAGCAGTTCTTC
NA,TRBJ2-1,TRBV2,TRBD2,CASSERRGLAGYNEQFF,TGTGCCAGCAGTGAAAGGCGGGGGCTAGCGGGCTACAATGAGCAGTTCTTC
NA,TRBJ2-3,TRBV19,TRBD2,CASTPSSGSRAVTQYF,TGTGCCAGTACCCCCTCTAGCGGGAGTCGGGCAGTTACGCAGTATTTT
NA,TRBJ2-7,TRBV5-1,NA,CASSLDPTRSYEQYF,TGCGCCAGCAGCTTGGATCCAACACGCTCCTACGAGCAGTACTTC
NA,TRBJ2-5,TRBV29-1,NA,CSVEDPYRGGETQYF,TGCAGCGTTGAAGACCCCTACAGGGGAGGCGAGACCCAGTACTTC
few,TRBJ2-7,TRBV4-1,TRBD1,CASSEIQGTDEQYF,TGCGCCAGCAGCGAGATACAGGGGACGGACGAGCAGTACTTC
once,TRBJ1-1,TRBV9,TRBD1,CASSVSGRQGSTEAFF,TGTGCCAGCAGCGTCTCAGGGCGACAGGGGAGCACTGAAGCTTTCTTT
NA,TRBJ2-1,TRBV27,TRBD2,CASNRDSGIYNEQFF,TGTGCCAGCAACCGGGATAGCGGGATCTACAATGAGCAGTTCTTC
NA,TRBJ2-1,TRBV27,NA,CASSLAGSYNEQFF,TGTGCCAGCAGTTTAGCGGGCTCCTACAATGAGCAGTTCTTC
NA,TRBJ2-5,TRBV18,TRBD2,CASSPPSPGLAVLSTQYF,TGTGCCAGCTCACCACCAAGCCCGGGACTAGCGGTCCTTAGTACCCAGTACTTC
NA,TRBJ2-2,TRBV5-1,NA,CASSLGEGRNTGELFF,TGCGCCAGCAGCTTGGGAGAGGGTAGGAACACCGGGGAGCTGTTTTTT
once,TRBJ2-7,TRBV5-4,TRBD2,CASSSVIGRTDEQYF,TGTGCCAGCAGCTCCGTGATCGGGAGGACGGACGAGCAGTACTTC
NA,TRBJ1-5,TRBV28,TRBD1,CASSLKGTVTGTYSNQPQHF,TGTGCCAGCAGTTTAAAGGGGACAGTAACAGGGACCTATAGCAATCAGCCCCAGCATTTT
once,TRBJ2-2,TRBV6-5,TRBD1,CASSRQGPYTGELFF,TGTGCCAGCAGCAGACAGGGGCCCTACACCGGGGAGCTGTTTTTT
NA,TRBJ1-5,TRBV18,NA,CASSPPTRDQPQHF,TGTGCCAGCTCGCCACCCACTCGGGATCAGCCCCAGCATTTT
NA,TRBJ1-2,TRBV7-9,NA,CASRPGGLDGYTF,TGTGCCAGCAGACCCGGAGGGTTAGACGGCTACACCTTC
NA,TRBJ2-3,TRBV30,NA,CASGGRTDTQYF,TGTGCCAGTGGGGGGCGCACAGATACGCAGTATTTT
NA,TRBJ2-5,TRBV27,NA,CASSLAAPLGVQETQYF,TGTGCCAGCAGTTTAGCCGCCCCACTGGGGGTCCAAGAGACCCAGTACTTC
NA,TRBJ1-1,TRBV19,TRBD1,CASSSGGGTEAFF,TGTGCCAGTAGTTCAGGGGGAGGAACTGAAGCTTTCTTT
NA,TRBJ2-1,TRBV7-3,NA,CASSLWGLYNEQFF,TGTGCCAGCAGCCTCTGGGGCCTTTACAATGAGCAGTTCTTC
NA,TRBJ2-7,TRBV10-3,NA,CAISESGGRGAYEQYF,TGTGCCATCAGTGAGTCGGGAGGCAGGGGGGCCTACGAGCAGTACTTC
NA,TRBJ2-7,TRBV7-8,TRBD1,CASSFRTGLYEQYF,TGTGCCAGCAGCTTTAGGACAGGATTGTACGAGCAGTACTTC
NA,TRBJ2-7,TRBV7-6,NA,CASSLGPGGVSSYEQYF,TGTGCCAGCAGCTTAGGCCCAGGGGGGGTGAGCTCCTACGAGCAGTACTTC
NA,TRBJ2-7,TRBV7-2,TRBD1,CASSLGGTGPYEQYF,TGTGCCAGCAGCTTAGGTGGGACAGGACCTTACGAGCAGTACTTC
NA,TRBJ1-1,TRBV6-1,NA,CASSEPGARTEAFF,TGTGCCAGCAGTGAACCGGGGGCCCGCACTGAAGCTTTCTTT
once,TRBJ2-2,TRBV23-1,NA,CASSQAVNTGELFF,TGCGCCAGCAGTCAGGCCGTGAACACCGGGGAGCTGTTTTTT
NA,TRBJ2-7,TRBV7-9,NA,CASSSTGYEQYF,TGTGCCAGCAGCTCTACAGGGTACGAGCAGTACTTC
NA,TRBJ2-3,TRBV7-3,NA,CASGFKGLTDTQYF,TGTGCCAGCGGCTTTAAGGGTCTCACAGATACGCAGTATTTT
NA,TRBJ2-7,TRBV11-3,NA,CASSLTSGSSYEQYF,TGTGCCAGCAGCCTTACCTCAGGGAGCTCCTACGAGCAGTACTTC
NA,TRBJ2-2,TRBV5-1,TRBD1,CASSYGQGAGELFF,TGCGCCAGCAGCTATGGACAGGGGGCCGGGGAGCTGTTTTTT
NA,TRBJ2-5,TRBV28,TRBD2,CASSLGLAGGETQYF,TGTGCCAGCAGTTTAGGACTAGCGGGAGGCGAGACCCAGTACTTC
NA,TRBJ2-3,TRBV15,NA,CATSRGVGNTDTQYF,TGTGCCACCAGCAGGGGGGTGGGAAACACAGATACGCAGTATTTT
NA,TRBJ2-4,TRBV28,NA,CASRQASGNIQYF,TGTGCCAGCAGGCAGGCCTCGGGAAACATTCAGTACTTC
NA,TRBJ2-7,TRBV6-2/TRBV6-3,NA,CASSYNLAVSYEQYF,TGTGCCAGCAGTTACAATCTGGCGGTTTCGTACGAGCAGTACTTC
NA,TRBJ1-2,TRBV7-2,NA,CASSTNTVYGYTF,TGTGCCAGCAGCACTAACACCGTATATGGCTACACCTTC
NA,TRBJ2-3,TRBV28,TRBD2,CASSLSGRGTDTQYF,TGTGCCAGCAGTCTTAGCGGGAGGGGCACAGATACGCAGTATTTT
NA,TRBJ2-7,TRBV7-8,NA,CASSLGLLYYEQYF,TGTGCCAGCAGCTTAGGACTACTTTACTACGAGCAGTACTTC